This T cell receptor (beta chain) was recorded in a study of T cells in Graves' hyperthyroidism and ophthalmopathy. The source material, RNA transcripts, was used to amplify TCR beta CDR3 regions. An initial round of RT-PCR targeting the TCR CDR3 relied on the HTBI primer set. In TCRdb, the multiplex PCR reads were re-called with MiXCR into one record per CDR3 protein. The sample carries around 600,000 distinct CDR3 sequences, approximately 15% recorded once. Trimming took 3 bases from V and 11 from J, leaving 14 bases between them. Germline CDR1 reads LGHDT; CDR2 reads YNNKEL (reference sequence). CDR3 length: 14 amino acids. About this clonotype itself: This sequence may be a read error, since a much larger clone differs from it by one base.

The material sequenced was blood. This TCR derives from a middle-aged woman with Graves' ophthalmopathy. The V and J genes are TRBV3-1 and TRBJ1-6; D gene unclear. CDR3 protein: CASSHDRKNPPLHF. The CDR3 DNA reads as TGTGCCAGCAGCCACGACCGGAAGAATCCACCCCTCCACTTT.